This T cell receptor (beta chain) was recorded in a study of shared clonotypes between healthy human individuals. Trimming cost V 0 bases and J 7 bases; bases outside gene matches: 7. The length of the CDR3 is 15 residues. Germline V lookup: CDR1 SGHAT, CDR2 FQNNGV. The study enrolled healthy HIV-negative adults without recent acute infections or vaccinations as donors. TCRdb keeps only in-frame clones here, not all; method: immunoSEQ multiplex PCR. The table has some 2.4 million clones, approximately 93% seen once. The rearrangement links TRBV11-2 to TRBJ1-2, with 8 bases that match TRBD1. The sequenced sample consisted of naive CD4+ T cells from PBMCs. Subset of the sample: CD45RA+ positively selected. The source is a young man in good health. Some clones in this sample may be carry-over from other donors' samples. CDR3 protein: CASSLDRGQGAGYTF. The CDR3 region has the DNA TGTGCCAGCAGCTTAGATCGGGGGCAGGGGGCTGGCTACACCTTC. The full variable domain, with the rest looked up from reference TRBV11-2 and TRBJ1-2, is EAGVAQSPRYKIIEKRQSVAFWCNPISGHATLYWYQQILGQGPKLLIQFQNNGVVDDSQLPKDRFSAERLKGVDSTLKIQPAKLEDSAVYLCASSLDRGQGAGYTFGSGTRLTVV.